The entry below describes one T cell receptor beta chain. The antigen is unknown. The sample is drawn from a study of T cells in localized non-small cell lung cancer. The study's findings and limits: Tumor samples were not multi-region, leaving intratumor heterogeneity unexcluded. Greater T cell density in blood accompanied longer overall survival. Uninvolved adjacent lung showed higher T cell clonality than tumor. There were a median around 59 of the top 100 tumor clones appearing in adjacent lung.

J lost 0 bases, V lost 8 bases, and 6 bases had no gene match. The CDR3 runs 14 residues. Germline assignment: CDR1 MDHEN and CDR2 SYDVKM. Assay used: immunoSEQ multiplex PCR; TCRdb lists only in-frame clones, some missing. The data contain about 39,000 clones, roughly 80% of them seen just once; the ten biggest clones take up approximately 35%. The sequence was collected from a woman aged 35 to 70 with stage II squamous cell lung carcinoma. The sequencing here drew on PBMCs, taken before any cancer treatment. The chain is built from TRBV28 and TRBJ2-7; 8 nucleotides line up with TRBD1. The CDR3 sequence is CASRRTGSSYEQYF. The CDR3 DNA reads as TGTGCCAGCCGCCGGACAGGGAGCTCCTACGAGCAGTACTTC.